The rows below give T cell receptor beta chains drawn from one sample of a study of shared clonotypes between healthy human individuals. Sequencing used immunoSEQ multiplex PCR; TCRdb keeps in-frame clones, though not all of them. The repertoire has approximately 470,000 clones, 70% to 80% of them found once; the top ten carry around 12%. The sequenced sample consisted of PBMCs. These receptor sequences come from a woman aged 35 to 49 in good health. Some clones in this sample may be carry-over from other donors' samples. Both conserved end residues are part of each CDR3. A D gene is named only where the DNA matches it firmly. Clone sizes are given selectively: once, few, many, or a class where the clone is expanded.

CDR3aa,CDR3nt,d_gene,v_gene,abundance,j_gene
CASRPPGHLYNEQFF,TGTGCCAGCAGACCGCCGGGACATCTCTACAATGAGCAGTTCTTC,-,TRBV7-8,-,TRBJ2-1
CAWTSGEGGYTF,TGTGCCTGGACCTCAGGGGAGGGAGGCTACACCTTC,-,TRBV30,-,TRBJ1-2
CASSSQGYEQYF,TGTGCCAGCAGCTCCCAGGGCTACGAGCAGTACTTC,-,TRBV21-1,-,TRBJ2-7
CASSEREGREFF,TGTGCCAGCAGTGAACGGGAAGGACGCGAGTTCTTC,-,TRBV2,few,TRBJ2-1
CARSLVSSGANVLTF,TGTGCCAGAAGCTTGGTAAGCTCTGGGGCCAACGTCCTGACTTTC,-,TRBV5-3,-,TRBJ2-6
CASSLIGGTSGTYGASSYNEQFF,TGTGCCAGCAGCTTAATAGGCGGGACTAGCGGGACCTATGGGGCTAGCTCCTACAATGAGCAGTTCTTC,TRBD2,TRBV7-3,-,TRBJ2-1
CASSLGQSYASYEQYF,TGTGCCAGCAGCTTAGGACAGTCTTATGCATCCTACGAGCAGTACTTC,-,TRBV7-6,-,TRBJ2-7
CASSSTAVGELFF,TGTGCCAGCAGTAGTACGGCGGTCGGGGAGCTGTTTTTT,-,TRBV28,-,TRBJ2-2
CASSQSRTGGKNTEAFF,TGCGCCAGCAGTCAATCTCGGACAGGGGGAAAGAACACTGAAGCTTTCTTT,TRBD1,TRBV23-1,-,TRBJ1-1
CARSCVFRTGHTEAFF,TGTGCCAGAAGCTGTGTGTTTAGGACAGGGCACACTGAAGCTTTCTTT,TRBD1,TRBV5-3,-,TRBJ1-1
CASSSFFGTSGSTDTQYF,TGTGCCAGCAGCTCTTTCTTCGGGACTAGCGGTAGCACAGATACGCAGTATTTT,TRBD2,TRBV5-8,-,TRBJ2-3
CAWAHRDYEQYF,TGTGCCTGGGCACACAGGGACTACGAGCAGTACTTC,-,TRBV30,-,TRBJ2-7
CASSLGFGNEQFF,TGTGCCAGCAGCCTCGGTTTCGGGAATGAGCAGTTCTTC,-,TRBV9,-,TRBJ2-1
CASSQDYGTGVGDQETQYF,TGTGCCAGCAGCCAAGACTACGGGACAGGGGTTGGGGACCAAGAGACCCAGTACTTC,TRBD1,TRBV4-2,-,TRBJ2-5
CAWSVGLARAEQYF,TGTGCCTGGAGTGTGGGGCTAGCGCGGGCCGAGCAGTACTTC,-,TRBV30,-,TRBJ2-7
CAWVIRTGGFYGYTF,TGTGCCTGGGTTATTAGGACAGGGGGTTTCTATGGCTACACCTTC,TRBD1,TRBV30,-,TRBJ1-2
CAFRDRGPDTIYF,TGTGCCTTCCGGGACAGGGGGCCGGACACCATATATTTT,TRBD1,TRBV30,once,TRBJ1-3
CASSGTGTVINQPQHF,TGTGCCAGCAGTGGTACAGGGACAGTAATCAATCAGCCCCAGCATTTT,TRBD1,TRBV6-1,-,TRBJ1-5
CASSRELPYEQYF,TGTGCCAGCAGTCGGGAGCTACCCTACGAGCAGTACTTC,-,TRBV2,-,TRBJ2-7
CASSLVAGGLGQPQHF,TGTGCCAGCAGCTTAGTAGCGGGGGGCTTGGGTCAGCCCCAGCATTTT,-,TRBV7-8,-,TRBJ1-5
CASSLNPTLGYTF,TGTGCCAGCAGTTTAAACCCGACACTGGGCTACACCTTC,-,TRBV7-2,-,TRBJ1-2
CATSRGREDTEAFF,TGTGCCACCAGCAGAGGAAGGGAGGACACTGAAGCTTTCTTT,-,TRBV15,-,TRBJ1-1
CASEGTSNTGELFF,TGTGCCAGCGAAGGGACATCGAACACCGGGGAGCTGTTTTTT,-,TRBV28,-,TRBJ2-2
CASSAGFSTDTQYF,TGTGCCAGCAGCGCGGGATTCAGCACAGATACGCAGTATTTT,-,TRBV5-6,-,TRBJ2-3
CASSYGAGIMGYTF,TGTGCCAGCAGTTACGGGGCAGGGATCATGGGCTACACCTTC,-,TRBV6-5,once,TRBJ1-2
CASSLFGSPDTQYF,TGTGCCAGCAGCTTATTCGGGAGCCCAGATACGCAGTATTTT,-,TRBV7-8,-,TRBJ2-3
CASSLYGTQYF,TGTGCCAGCAGCTTGTATGGGACCCAGTACTTC,-,TRBV5-6,-,TRBJ2-5
CASSLVRLDTGELFF,TGTGCCAGCAGCTTAGTGCGGTTGGACACCGGGGAGCTGTTTTTT,-,TRBV7-2,-,TRBJ2-2
CASSPLPQETQYF,TGTGCCAGCAGCCCCCTCCCTCAAGAGACCCAGTACTTC,-,TRBV7-6,-,TRBJ2-5
CASSINGGLTEAFF,TGTGCCAGCAGTATCAATGGGGGGCTCACTGAAGCTTTCTTT,-,TRBV28,-,TRBJ1-1
CASSIDPIGELFF,TGCGCCAGCAGCATAGACCCGATCGGGGAGCTGTTTTTT,-,TRBV5-1,-,TRBJ2-2
CSVVWTRDTGELFF,TGCAGCGTTGTTTGGACCAGAGACACCGGGGAGCTGTTTTTT,-,TRBV29-1,-,TRBJ2-2
CASSPPAQGYGELFF,TGTGCCAGCTCACCACCGGCACAGGGTTACGGGGAGCTGTTTTTT,-,TRBV18,-,TRBJ2-2
CASSYNYEQYF,TGTGCCAGCAGTTATAATTACGAGCAGTACTTC,-,TRBV6-6,-,TRBJ2-7
CASSFVIGLGVETQYF,TGTGCCAGCAGTTTCGTCATTGGTCTCGGGGTAGAGACCCAGTACTTC,-,TRBV28,-,TRBJ2-5
CASRTGTGGFETQYF,TGTGCCAGCAGGACAGGGACAGGGGGCTTCGAGACCCAGTACTTC,TRBD1,TRBV25-1,-,TRBJ2-5
CASSTGSTDTQYF,TGTGCCAGCTCGACAGGCTCGACAGATACGCAGTATTTT,-,TRBV18,-,TRBJ2-3
CAWSVGYYEQYF,TGTGCCTGGAGTGTAGGATACTACGAGCAGTACTTC,-,TRBV30,few,TRBJ2-7
CASSGGDYSYNEQFF,TGTGCCAGCAGTGGGGGAGACTACTCCTACAATGAGCAGTTCTTC,-,TRBV28,-,TRBJ2-1
CASRPGQGAYEQYF,TGTGCCAGCCGACCGGGACAGGGGGCCTACGAGCAGTACTTC,TRBD1,TRBV10-3,-,TRBJ2-7
CASSNRRGEAYNEQFF,TGTGCCAGCAGCAACCGCAGGGGAGAGGCCTACAATGAGCAGTTCTTC,-,TRBV7-3,-,TRBJ2-1
CASSSRDRGNTEAFF,TGTGCCAGCAGCTCACGGGACAGGGGAAACACTGAAGCTTTCTTT,TRBD1,TRBV5-8,-,TRBJ1-1
CASSAGTAWGETQYF,TGTGCCAGCAGCGCGGGGACGGCATGGGGAGAGACCCAGTACTTC,-,TRBV4-2,once,TRBJ2-5
CASSEMVGAHSNQPQHF,TGTGCCAGCAGTGAAATGGTGGGGGCCCATAGCAATCAGCCCCAGCATTTT,-,TRBV6-1,-,TRBJ1-5
CASSYGLLTDTQYF,TGCGCCAGCAGCTACGGACTGCTAACAGATACGCAGTATTTT,-,TRBV5-1,-,TRBJ2-3
CASSLPGQGPYEQYF,TGTGCCAGCTCGCTACCGGGACAGGGGCCCTACGAGCAGTACTTC,TRBD1,TRBV18,-,TRBJ2-7
CASSEAAGTGSFSGANVLTF,TGTGCCAGCAGTGAAGCGGCGGGGACAGGAAGCTTCTCTGGGGCCAACGTCCTGACTTTC,TRBD1,TRBV6-1,-,TRBJ2-6
CASNRGGVGTEAFF,TGTGCTTCGAACAGGGGAGGTGTGGGCACTGAAGCTTTCTTT,TRBD1,TRBV7-9,-,TRBJ1-1